Sequencing of this TCR beta chain was carried out in a study of T cell responses to AZD1222 COVID-19 vaccine. V dropped 1 base and J dropped 6 bases, with 10 bases sitting between them. The CDR3 covers 14 residues. CDR1 is LGHNT and CDR2 is FRNRAP in the germline V gene. Whole-study results and caveats: Just a handful of people given AZD1222 tested seropositive at baseline. Reportedly, nearly half of unique spike TCRs recognized epitopes outside B.1.351/B.1.1.7 mutations. It should be noted that donors were predominantly white British and more often female, and clonal diversity was possibly underestimated.

Regarding this clone: Its antigen is unidentified.

Assay: immunoSEQ multiplex PCR; the TCRdb copy retains only in-frame clones and omits some. The profile shows around 120,000 clones, 75% to 95% of them singletons. The chain uses TRBV12-5 and TRBJ2-1, with a possible D match to TRBD1 (6 bases). The material sequenced was peripheral blood, taken on day 0 of AZD1222 vaccination. This TCR came from an adult in good health. This CDR3 reads CASGLGGLTNEQFF. The CDR3, as DNA: TGTGCTAGTGGTTTGGGGGGGCTAACCAATGAGCAGTTCTTC. The entire variable domain, with the rest obtained from reference TRBV12-5 and TRBJ2-1, is as follows: DARVTQTPRHKVTEMGQEVTMRCQPILGHNTVFWYRQTMMQGLELLAYFRNRAPLDDSGMPKDRFSAEMPDATLATLKIQPSEPRDSAVYFCASGLGGLTNEQFFGPGTRLTVL.